The 8 T cell receptor beta chains in this list originate from one sample, sequenced in a study of beta chain features in type 1 diabetes. cDNA synthesis used the whole RNA isolate, giving expressed TCRB sequences. The protocol was immunoSEQ multiplex PCR, while the TCRdb copy is restricted to in-frame clones and leaves out a portion. Of around 300,000 clones in the sample, about 8.5% were seen once. The material sequenced was central memory CD4+ T cells from blood. The source is a woman aged 18 to 35 in good health.

This rearrangement joins TRBV5-6 to TRBJ2-7; 8 positions agree with TRBD1. Losses at the gene ends were 3 bases for V and 2 bases for J; bases not matched to a gene: 10. CDR3 length equals 16 residues. Germline assignment: CDR1 SGHDT and CDR2 YYEEEE. The CDR3 region is CASSSEPTGATYEQYV. In DNA, the CDR3 is TGTGCCAGCAGCTCCGAACCGACAGGGGCGACCTACGAGCAGTACGTC.

The chain recombines TRBV30 with TRBJ1-3; D remains ambiguous. CDR3 size: 15 residues. V dropped 4 bases and J dropped 0 bases, with 13 bases sitting between them. The V gene's germline CDR1 is GTSNPN and CDR2 SVGIG (reference sequence). The DNA of the CDR3 is TGTGCCTGGAACACCCGACTCGGCTCTGGAAACACCATATATTTT. Its protein is CAWNTRLGSGNTIYF.

The J gene is TRBJ2-3, the V gene TRBV5-1; 7 nucleotides match TRBD1. Germline trimming cut 4 bases from V and 2 bases from J; bases unmatched to any gene: 4. The length of the CDR3 is 14 residues. Germline CDR1 SGHRS, CDR2 YFSETQ. CDR3 sequence reads: CASSPGTATDTQYF. CDR3 sequence (DNA): TGCGCCAGCAGCCCTGGGACAGCCACAGATACGCAGTATTTT. Variable domain in full (rest from reference TRBV5-1 and TRBJ2-3): KAGVTQTPRYLIKTRGQQVTLSCSPISGHRSVSWYQQTPGQGLQFLFEYFSETQRNKGNFPGRFSGRQFSNSRSEMNVSTLELGDSALYLCASSPGTATDTQYFGPGTRLTVL.

V gene TRBV7-2 combines with J gene TRBJ1-2; TRBD1 is a possible D gene (6 bases). The germline gives CDR1 SGHTA, CDR2 FQGNSA. Trimming took 5 bases from V and 6 from J, leaving 13 bases between them. The CDR3 has 13 amino acids. DNA of the CDR3: TGTGCCAGCAGCCTTGGACAGTCCCATGGCTACACCTTC. It translates to CASSLGQSHGYTF.

This clone was detected a few times. The CDR3 region is CASSFQAWGDTGNTIYF. The CDR3 nucleotides are TGTGCCAGCAGCTTCCAGGCCTGGGGGGACACGGGAAACACCATATATTTT. The chain uses TRBV7-2 and TRBJ1-3, with D maybe TRBD1 (6 bases). V dropped 3 bases and J dropped 4 bases, with 19 bases sitting between them. The CDR3 is 17 amino acids. The germline V gene encodes CDR1 SGHTA and CDR2 FQGNSA.

The chain carries TRBV5-4 and TRBJ2-7; 7 bases align to TRBD2. CDR3 length: 15 amino acids. Germline V gives CDR1 SGHNT, CDR2 YYREEE (reference sequence). V gave up 4 bases and J gave up 0 bases; unmatched junction bases: 7. The CDR3 protein is CASSGKAGSSYEQYF. The CDR3, as DNA: TGTGCCAGCAGCGGGAAAGCGGGGAGCTCCTACGAGCAGTACTTC. The whole variable domain, remainder taken from reference TRBV5-4 and TRBJ2-7, is ETGVTQSPTHLIKTRGQQVTLRCSSQSGHNTVSWYQQALGQGPQFIFQYYREEENGRGNFPPRFSGLQFPNYSSELNVNALELDDSALYLCASSGKAGSSYEQYFGPGTRLTVT.

This clone came up many times. The J gene is TRBJ1-4, the V gene TRBV5-1; TRBD1 is a possible D gene (6 bases). The CDR3 runs 14 residues. V lost 4 bases, J lost 8 bases, and 15 bases lay in between. The V gene's germline CDR1 is SGHRS and CDR2 YFSETQ. The CDR3 here is CASSVDSNVEKLFF. The CDR3 DNA reads TGCGCCAGCAGCGTGGACAGCAATGTAGAAAAACTGTTTTTT.

There are a few counts of this clone. J is TRBJ2-6 and V is TRBV7-9; D is undetermined. The germline V gene has CDR1 SEHNR and CDR2 FQNEAQ (reference sequence). CDR3 length equals 14 residues. V lost 3 bases and J 0 bases, leaving 3 bases between the germline ends. The CDR3: CASSFSSGANVLTF. The DNA for the CDR3 is TGTGCCAGCAGCTTCTCCTCTGGGGCCAACGTCCTGACTTTC.